This section outlines one T cell receptor beta chain sequence together with its context. The data derive from a study of cytomegalovirus exposure and HLA in healthy donors. Amplification used 60 Vbeta primers and 13 Jbeta primers. Measured with immunoSEQ multiplex PCR; TCRdb has only the in-frame clones, and not every one. Of 80,000 or so clones detected, over 60% appear once; the ten largest clones hold 4.5%. The germline V gene has CDR1 SQVTM and CDR2 ANQGSEA. The CDR3 runs 13 residues. V lost 6 bases, J lost 6 bases, and 8 bases stayed unmatched. V usage is TRBV29-1 and J usage is TRBJ1-3; TRBD1 aligns across 7 bases. The source material was PBMCs. This receptor was identified in a man aged 35-49 years in good health and CMV-seronegative. The CDR3 here is CSVQTGLENTIYF. In nucleotides, the CDR3 is TGCAGCGTCCAGACAGGGTTGGAAAACACCATATATTTT. The full variable domain, in which reference TRBV29-1 and TRBJ1-3 provide the parts outside the CDR3, is SAVISQKPSRDICQRGTSLTIQCQVDSQVTMMFWYRQQPGQSLTLIATANQGSEATYESGFVIDKFPISRPNLTFSTLTVSNMSPEDSSIYLCSVQTGLENTIYFGEGSWLTVV.